This entry lists 20 T cell receptor beta chains sequenced from one sample in a study of blood T cell repertoires in COVID-19. TCRdb keeps only in-frame clones here, not all; method: immunoSEQ multiplex PCR. Found here are around 140,000 clones, 76% of them singletons; the top ten hold 4.5%. Specimen: peripheral blood. Receptors originate from a woman older than 75 with active or convalescent COVID-19.

The table lists this clone with a few counts. The rearrangement links TRBV7-8 to TRBJ1-5, with 8 bases lining up with TRBD1. The V gene's germline CDR1 is SGHVS and CDR2 FQNEAQ. The CDR3 runs 15 residues. The trim removed 2 bases at V and 7 bases at J, leaving 7 bases unmatched. This chain's CDR3 is CASSLQGAEAQPQHF. The CDR3 region has the DNA TGTGCCAGCAGCTTACAGGGGGCTGAAGCCCAGCCCCAGCATTTT. The entire variable domain, with the rest obtained from reference TRBV7-8 and TRBJ1-5, is as follows: GAGVSQSPRYKVAKRGQDVALRCDPISGHVSLFWYQQALGQGPEFLTYFQNEAQLDKSGLPSDRFFAERPEGSVSTLKIQRTQQEDSAVYLCASSLQGAEAQPQHFGDGTRLSIL.

This clone was observed many times. The V gene is TRBV7-2, the J gene TRBJ1-3; TRBD1 agrees at 8 bases. CDR1 and CDR2 (germline): SGHTA, FQGNSA. This CDR3 is built from 15 residues. V shed 0 bases and J 7 bases; nucleotides not matched to a gene: 5. CDR3 protein: CASSLAAGGFNTIYF. CDR3 bases: TGTGCCAGCAGCTTAGCGGCAGGGGGCTTTAACACCATATATTTT.

The rearrangement joins TRBV11-1 to TRBJ1-1; 8 positions agree with TRBD1. V was clipped by 1 base and J by 5 bases; unmatched bases: 6. The CDR3 is made up of 15 amino acids. Germline CDR1 reads SGHAT; CDR2 reads FQDESV (reference sequence). CDR3 sequence (DNA): TGTGCCAGCAGCTTAGTCAGGGGGCCTAGGACTGAAGCTTTCTTT. It codes for CASSLVRGPRTEAFF.

This rearrangement joins TRBV7-3 to TRBJ1-1; no reliable D call. The CDR3 is 13 amino acids. Per the germline V gene, CDR1 is SGHTA and CDR2 is FQGTGA. Trimming pared 3 bases from V and 1 base from J, leaving 6 bases between. The CDR3 here is CASSFRENTEAFF. CDR3 nucleotides: TGTGCCAGCAGCTTCCGGGAGAACACTGAAGCTTTCTTT.

This clone was observed a single time. This chain connects TRBV18 to TRBJ2-1; tentative D call: TRBD1 (5 bases). The CDR3 extends over 16 amino acids. Between the trimmed V and J ends, which lost 0 bases and 4 bases, there was a span of 13 bases. Germline lookup yields CDR1 KGHSH and CDR2 LQKENI. The CDR3 sequence: CASSPPERGEYNEQFF. CDR3 nucleotide sequence: TGTGCCAGCTCACCACCTGAAAGGGGTGAATACAATGAGCAGTTCTTC. Combining the CDR3 with reference TRBV18 and TRBJ2-1 gives the whole variable domain NAGVMQNPRHLVRRRGQEARLRCSPMKGHSHVYWYRQLPEEGLKFMVYLQKENIIDESGMPKERFSAEFPKEGPSILRIQQVVRGDSAAYFCASSPPERGEYNEQFFGPGTRLTVL.

This clone was counted only a few times. The chain carries TRBV2 and TRBJ1-4, with a weak D call TRBD1 (5 bases). CDR1 and CDR2 (germline): SNHLY, FYNNEI. V lost 2 bases and J lost 1, with 5 bases in between. The CDR3 sequence is 14 residues long. CDR3 loop: CASSETGTNEKLFF. The CDR3 nucleotides read TGTGCCAGCAGTGAAACAGGAACTAATGAAAAACTGTTTTTT.

The chain employs TRBV4-1 and TRBJ2-1, with D tentatively TRBD1 (5 bases). Looked up from germline, CDR1 is MGHRA and CDR2 is YSYEKL. This CDR3 comprises 13 residues. V lost 6 bases to trimming and J lost 6 bases, with 12 bases between them. The CDR3 coding sequence is TGCGCCAGCAGTCCTCCCAGGGCCAATGAGCAGTTCTTC. It specifies CASSPPRANEQFF.

This chain links TRBV5-1 with TRBJ1-6, with a weak D call TRBD1 (5 bases). The CDR3 covers 15 residues. Between the trimmed V and J ends, which lost 0 bases and 8 bases, there was a span of 12 bases. CDR1 is SGHRS and CDR2 is YFSETQ in the germline V gene. The CDR3 spells CASSLARGDDSPLHF. Here the CDR3 DNA reads TGCGCCAGCAGCTTGGCCCGGGGGGATGATTCACCCCTCCACTTT.

The V and J genes are TRBV5-5 and TRBJ1-2, with D unclear. V dropped 4 bases and J dropped 4 bases, with 11 bases sitting between them. CDR1 SGHKS and CDR2 YYEKEE come from the germline V gene (reference sequence). CDR3 length: 13 residues. The CDR3 coding sequence is TGTGCCAGCAGCCCTACGGGGATCTATGGCTACACCTTC. Its protein product is CASSPTGIYGYTF. Combining the CDR3 with reference TRBV5-5 and TRBJ1-2 gives the whole variable domain DAGVTQSPTHLIKTRGQQVTLRCSPISGHKSVSWYQQVLGQGPQFIFQYYEKEERGRGNFPDRFSARQFPNYSSELNVNALLLGDSALYLCASSPTGIYGYTFGSGTRLTVV.

The chain recombines TRBV28 with TRBJ2-5, with 7 bases identical to TRBD1. This CDR3 spans 15 amino acids. The germline V gene has CDR1 MDHEN and CDR2 SYDVKM. After removal of 5 bases from V and 5 bases from J, the junction contained 11 bases not matched to a gene. Here the CDR3 DNA reads TGTGCCAGCAGTGACCTTACAGGGGATCGGGAGACCCAGTACTTC. It translates to CASSDLTGDRETQYF.

This chain links TRBV6-5 with TRBJ1-1; 8 bases agree with TRBD1. This CDR3 region has 14 residues. Germline CDR1 reads MNHEY; CDR2 reads SVGAGI. J was trimmed by 4 bases and V by 5 bases; bases with no gene match: 6. The CDR3 is CASSNDRGGTEAFF. The CDR3 DNA follows: TGTGCCAGCAGTAACGACAGGGGTGGCACTGAAGCTTTCTTT.

V is TRBV4-2 and J is TRBJ2-1; TRBD2 agrees at 8 bases. CDR1 is LGHNA and CDR2 is YNFKEQ in the germline V gene. The CDR3 length is 16 residues. V lost 2 bases, J lost 0 bases, and 3 bases stayed unmatched. The CDR3, as DNA: TGTGCCAGCAGCCAAACGGGGGGGAACTCCTACAATGAGCAGTTCTTC. Protein sequence: CASSQTGGNSYNEQFF.

In its sample, this clone was seen once. The chain is built from TRBV30 and TRBJ2-2; perhaps TRBD1 as D (6 bases). Germline-derived CDR1 and CDR2 are GTSNPN and SVGIG (reference sequence). V lost 2 bases, J lost 1 base, and 14 bases lay in between. The CDR3 is 16 amino acids. Here the CDR3 reads CAWSWLGAGNTGELFF. The CDR3 DNA reads as TGTGCCTGGAGTTGGTTGGGGGCGGGGAACACCGGGGAGCTGTTTTTT.

The V and J genes are TRBV1 and TRBJ2-5; TRBD2, the D gene given by the table, was not confirmed from the DNA. TRBV1 is a pseudogene segment. There are 19 residues in the CDR3. CDR3 sequence reads: CTSSPGSRLAGGWLETQYF. As DNA, the CDR3 is TGCACCAGCAGCCCCGGGTCAAGACTAGCGGGGGGGTGGTTGGAGACCCAGTACTTC.

This clone showed up just once. The genes are TRBV27 and TRBJ1-1, with TRBD1 as a possible D gene (5 bases). Germline CDR1 is MNHEY and CDR2 is SMNVEV (reference sequence). V shed 3 bases and J shed 0 bases, with 11 bases lying between them. This CDR3 comprises 15 residues. CDR3 nucleotide sequence: TGTGCCAGCAGTTTGCGGGGACCCCTGAACACTGAAGCTTTCTTT. Its protein product is CASSLRGPLNTEAFF.

This chain joins TRBV2 and TRBJ2-2; 7 bases are a match to TRBD1. The ends lost 6 bases at V and 0 bases at J; junction bases unmatched: 4. Per germline, CDR1 SNHLY and CDR2 FYNNEI. There are 15 residues in the CDR3. The CDR3 is CASRMDRTNTGELFF. The CDR3 nucleotides are TGTGCCAGCAGGATGGACAGGACGAACACCGGGGAGCTGTTTTTT.

The J gene is TRBJ1-6, the V gene TRBV9, with D maybe TRBD1 (6 bases). This CDR3 is 15 amino acids long. The germline gives CDR1 SGDLS, CDR2 YYNGEE. Trimming pared 4 bases from V and 4 bases from J, leaving 12 bases between. Written as DNA, the CDR3 is TGTGCCAGCAGCCCCGGGGACAATTATAATTCACCCCTCCACTTT. Amino acid sequence: CASSPGDNYNSPLHF.

The chain recombines TRBV30 with TRBJ2-7; D call uncertain. This CDR3 contains 14 residues. The germline V gene encodes CDR1 GTSNPN and CDR2 SVGIG (reference sequence). V lost 1 base to trimming and J lost 0 bases, with 10 bases between them. The CDR3, as DNA: TGTGCCTGGAGTGGGCCCCATTCCTCCTACGAGCAGTACTTC. The encoded protein is CAWSGPHSSYEQYF.

The chain couples TRBV30 to TRBJ1-5, with D maybe TRBD1 (5 bases). From germline, CDR1 is GTSNPN and CDR2 SVGIG (reference sequence). This CDR3 has 13 residues. Trimming removed 3 bases at V and 7 bases at J, with 13 bases between. The CDR3 loop reads CAWSGGVEQPQHF. CDR3 coding DNA: TGTGCCTGGAGCGGAGGGGTAGAGCAGCCCCAGCATTTT.

The chain recombines TRBV11-1 with TRBJ1-1, with a tentative D call TRBD1 (5 bases). The CDR3 has 15 amino acids. Germline V gives CDR1 SGHAT, CDR2 FQDESV (reference sequence). V was shortened by 5 bases and J by 5 bases, with 18 bases between the two germline ends. This chain's CDR3 is CASSQGTSRATEAFF. For the CDR3, the DNA is TGTGCCAGCAGCCAAGGAACCAGCAGGGCAACTGAAGCTTTCTTT.